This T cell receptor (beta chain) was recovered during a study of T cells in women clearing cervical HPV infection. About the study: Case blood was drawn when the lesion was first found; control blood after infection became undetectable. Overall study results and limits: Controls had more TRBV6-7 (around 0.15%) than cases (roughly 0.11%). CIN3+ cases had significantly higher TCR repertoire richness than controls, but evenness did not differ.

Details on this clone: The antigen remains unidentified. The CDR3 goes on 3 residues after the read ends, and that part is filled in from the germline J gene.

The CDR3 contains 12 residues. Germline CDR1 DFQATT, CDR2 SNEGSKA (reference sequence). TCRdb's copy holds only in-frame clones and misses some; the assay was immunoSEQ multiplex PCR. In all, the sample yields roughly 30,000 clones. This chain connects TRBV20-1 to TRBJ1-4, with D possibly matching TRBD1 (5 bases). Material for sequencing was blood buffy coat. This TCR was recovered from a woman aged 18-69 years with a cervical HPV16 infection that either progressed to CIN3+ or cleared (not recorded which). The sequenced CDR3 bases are TGCAGTGCTTACTCTGGGGCCAACGTA. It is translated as CSAYSGANV. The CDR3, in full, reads CSAYSGANVLFF.